This TCR beta chain originates from a study of T cell responses to AZD1222 COVID-19 vaccine. Findings and limits, study-wide: Every sample of the repertoires postdated the peak T cell response. Increased Spike-specific TCR breadth and depth were observed after two AZD1222 doses. The donor group comprised mostly white British people and more females; the analysis possibly underestimated clonal diversity.

With 2 bases clipped from V and 5 bases from J, the junction kept 9 bases outside the gene matches. This CDR3 comprises 16 residues. Germline CDR1 reads GTSNPN; CDR2 reads SVGIG (reference sequence). This clone was found once. Its antigen remains unknown. Sequenced by immunoSEQ multiplex PCR; TCRdb stores in-frame clones only, minus some. Of tens of thousands of clones in the sample, 75% to 95% were seen once. This chain connects TRBV30 to TRBJ1-5; 10 bases align to TRBD1. The clonotype originates from an adult in good health. Sequenced here: peripheral blood, sampled on day 0 of MenACWY control vaccination. CDR3: CAWSPRTGGYDQPQHF. DNA for the CDR3: TGTGCCTGGAGTCCTCGGACAGGGGGTTACGATCAGCCCCAGCATTTT.